The 30 T cell receptor beta chains below come from one sample, sequenced in a study of blood T cell repertoires in COVID-19. The method was immunoSEQ multiplex PCR; TCRdb's version includes in-frame clones alone and lacks a portion of them. This sample has 100,000 or so clones, with roughly 88% found just once. What was sequenced was peripheral blood. The receptor source for this set is a woman between 55 and 75 years old with acute or convalescent COVID-19.

The rearrangement joins TRBV25-1 to TRBJ2-1; the match to TRBD2 covers 12 bases. The CDR3 runs to 13 residues. CDR1 and CDR2 from the germline V gene are MGHDK and SYGVNS. After removal of 6 bases from V and 7 bases from J, the junction contained 1 base not matched to a gene. The CDR3 nucleotides are TGTGCCAGCAGCCTAGCGGGGGGGAATGAGCAGTTCTTC. Its translation: CASSLAGGNEQFF.

This clone has just one count. The chain combines TRBV28 with TRBJ2-3; D not resolved. V dropped 4 bases and J dropped 8 bases, with 7 bases sitting between them. The CDR3 runs to 11 residues. The germline CDR1 and CDR2 sequences are MDHEN and SYDVKM. CDR3 loop: CASSSSVTQYF. The CDR3 DNA reads TGTGCCAGCAGTTCGTCGGTTACGCAGTATTTT.

The chain recombines TRBV6-2 or TRBV6-3 with TRBJ1-2; tentative D call: TRBD1 (5 bases). There are 19 residues in the CDR3. The germline V gene encodes CDR1 MNHEY and CDR2 SVGEGT. Trimming took off 0 bases at V and 2 bases at J, with 22 bases between the two ends. Written as DNA, the CDR3 is TGTGCCAGCAGTTACTCGTATCTCTCCCTGAAACAGGCAAACTATGGCTACACCTTC. This translates into CASSYSYLSLKQANYGYTF.

The rearrangement uses TRBV5-1 and TRBJ1-5; 7 bases align to TRBD1. J was trimmed by 4 bases and V by 2 bases; bases with no gene match: 6. CDR1 and CDR2 (germline): SGHRS, YFSETQ. The CDR3 has 15 amino acids. This CDR3 is CASSFEGGRNQPQHF. The CDR3 DNA reads TGCGCCAGCAGCTTCGAAGGGGGCCGAAATCAGCCCCAGCATTTT.

The J gene is TRBJ2-1, the V gene TRBV9; D uncertain. Deletions cut 0 bases from V and 2 bases from J, with 12 bases between. This CDR3 region has 16 residues. The V gene's germline CDR1 is SGDLS and CDR2 YYNGEE. CDR3 in DNA: TGTGCCAGCAGCGTAGGCACAGCCAGACCCTACAATGAGCAGTTCTTC. Its protein product is CASSVGTARPYNEQFF.

The rearrangement joins TRBV24-1 to TRBJ2-5; D might be TRBD2 (5 bases). Germline V gene sequence: CDR1 KGHDR, CDR2 SFDVKD. The V and J ends lost 6 bases and 3 bases respectively, with 16 bases between them. This CDR3 has 15 residues. CDR3 nucleotides: TGTGCCACCAGTAAAGTTGCCGGGGTCGAAGAGACCCAGTACTTC. This sequence encodes CATSKVAGVEETQYF.

The chain joins TRBV7-2 to TRBJ1-5, with TRBD1 as a possible D gene (6 bases). The CDR3 has 15 residues. V lost 1 base and J lost 3, with 10 bases in between. The germline V gene has CDR1 SGHTA and CDR2 FQGNSA. This chain's CDR3 is CASSLEGGYNQPQHF. For the CDR3, the DNA is TGTGCCAGCAGCTTAGAGGGGGGGTACAATCAGCCCCAGCATTTT.

The table lists this clone with a count of one. The chain combines TRBV5-1 with TRBJ2-5; the D gene is possibly TRBD2 (5 bases). The germline V gene has CDR1 SGHRS and CDR2 YFSETQ. Trimming cost V 6 bases and J 0 bases, with 9 bases left between them. CDR3 length: 13 amino acids. The chain's CDR3 is CASNEGYQETQYF. CDR3 DNA sequence: TGCGCCAGCAACGAGGGCTACCAAGAGACCCAGTACTTC.

This chain connects TRBV13 to TRBJ2-5, with TRBD2 matching 12 bases. The J segment lost 6 bases and the V segment lost 1 base, leaving 12 bases of the junction unmatched. CDR1 is PRHDT and CDR2 is FYEKMQ in the germline V gene (reference sequence). The CDR3 covers 18 residues. The CDR3 region has the DNA TGTGCCAGCAGCTTAGTTGCTAGCGGGAGGGGGTCGGTGAAGACCCAGTACTTC. Its protein is CASSLVASGRGSVKTQYF. Full variable domain (rest looked up from reference TRBV13 and TRBJ2-5): AAGVIQSPRHLIKEKRETATLKCYPIPRHDTVYWYQQGPGQDPQFLISFYEKMQSDKGSIPDRFSAQQFSDYHSELNMSSLELGDSALYFCASSLVASGRGSVKTQYFGPGTRLLVL.

This sequence joins TRBV25-1 and TRBJ1-3, with D maybe TRBD1 (5 bases). Trimming took off 1 base at V and 3 bases at J, with 7 bases between the two ends. Germline CDR1 is MGHDK and CDR2 is SYGVNS. CDR3 length: 14 residues. CDR3 sequence (DNA): TGTGCCAGCAGTGAATCCAGGGTTGGAAACACCATATATTTT. Amino acid sequence: CASSESRVGNTIYF.

The rearrangement links TRBV5-1 to TRBJ2-7; 7 bases match TRBD1. J was trimmed by 4 bases and V by 0 bases; bases with no gene match: 4. The CDR3 spans 14 residues. CDR1 SGHRS and CDR2 YFSETQ come from the germline V gene. The CDR3 protein is CASSLGDSFYEQYF. In DNA form, the CDR3 reads TGCGCCAGCAGCTTGGGGGACAGCTTTTACGAGCAGTACTTC.

The chain has TRBV25-1 and TRBJ2-3, with D uncertain. The CDR3 is made up of 13 amino acids. The germline V and J ends were trimmed by 8 bases and 0 bases, with 9 bases remaining between them. Germline V gives CDR1 MGHDK, CDR2 SYGVNS. CDR3 loop: CASGPTSTDTQYF. The CDR3 DNA sequence: TGTGCCAGCGGTCCCACTAGCACAGATACGCAGTATTTT.

The sample holds a few counts of this clone. The V and J genes are TRBV2 and TRBJ2-1; a possible D gene is TRBD1 (6 bases). The CDR3 contains 15 residues. The germline V gene encodes CDR1 SNHLY and CDR2 FYNNEI. V lost 7 bases, J lost 6 bases, and 19 bases lay in between. The DNA for the CDR3 is TGTGCCAGCAAACTGACCCTTAGGGGGATCAATGAGCAGTTCTTC. Translated, it gives CASKLTLRGINEQFF.

The chain links TRBV6-5 to TRBJ1-1; D unclear. This CDR3 has 15 residues. The germline CDR1 and CDR2 sequences are MNHEY and SVGAGI. Trimming left V 4 bases short and J 4 bases short, with 16 bases between. CDR3 in amino acids: CASSFSLQRVTEAFF. The CDR3 DNA reads as TGTGCCAGCAGTTTCTCCCTACAGAGGGTCACTGAAGCTTTCTTT.

This chain joins TRBV11-3 and TRBJ1-1, with D perhaps matching TRBD1 (5 bases). Germline CDR1 and CDR2: SGHNT and YENEEA. The CDR3 has 15 amino acids. V was trimmed by 1 base and J by 4 bases, leaving 13 bases between them. The CDR3 bases are TGTGCCAGCAGCTTAGTATGGGGCGCTGGCACTGAAGCTTTCTTT. Translated: CASSLVWGAGTEAFF. Combining the CDR3 with reference TRBV11-3 and TRBJ1-1 gives the whole variable domain EAGVVQSPRYKIIEKKQPVAFWCNPISGHNTLYWYLQNLGQGPELLIRYENEEAVDDSQLPKDRFSAERLKGVDSTLKIQPAELGDSAVYLCASSLVWGAGTEAFFGQGTRLTVV.

This chain links TRBV5-4 with TRBJ2-4; TRBD2 matches 8 bases. This CDR3 contains 13 residues. The germline V gene has CDR1 SGHNT and CDR2 YYREEE (reference sequence). V shed 3 bases and J 7 bases; nucleotides not matched to a gene: 3. This chain's CDR3 is CASSSPSGNIQYF. The DNA for the CDR3 is TGTGCCAGCAGCTCCCCTAGCGGGAACATTCAGTACTTC.

This rearrangement joins TRBV7-8 to TRBJ2-2; TRBD2 might be the D (6 bases). The CDR3 is 15 residues long. V dropped 5 bases and J dropped 4 bases, with 14 bases sitting between them. Germline CDR1 is SGHVS and CDR2 is FQNEAQ. CDR3 sequence reads: CASSPRDFLTGELFF. The DNA of the CDR3 is TGTGCCAGCAGCCCCCGGGACTTCCTCACCGGGGAGCTGTTTTTT.

The rearrangement links TRBV5-1 to TRBJ2-4; 10 nucleotides agree with TRBD2. From germline, CDR1 is SGHRS and CDR2 YFSETQ. The CDR3 is made up of 16 amino acids. Unmatched junction bases numbered 6, after V lost 1 base and J lost 5 bases. This chain's CDR3 is CASSLRAGGPQNIQYF. CDR3 coding DNA: TGCGCCAGCAGCTTGAGAGCGGGAGGGCCACAAAACATTCAGTACTTC.

The V gene is TRBV7-6, the J gene TRBJ1-1, with no clear D. V was cut by 2 bases and J by 4 bases, with 14 bases left in between. Germline CDR1 and CDR2: SGHVS and FNYEAQ. The length of the CDR3 is 15 residues. In nucleotides, the CDR3 is TGTGCCAGCAGCTTAAAGACTTCGGGAAGCACTGAAGCTTTCTTT. This gives the protein CASSLKTSGSTEAFF.

The J gene is TRBJ1-2, the V gene TRBV10-3, with TRBD1 as a possible D gene (5 bases). This CDR3 region has 11 residues. Trimming shortened V by 7 bases and J by 8 bases, and 11 bases separated the two germline ends. Germline loops: CDR1 ENHRY, CDR2 SYGVKD. CDR3 in DNA: TGTGCCATCACGGGGGGGAGCGGCTACACCTTC. The encoded protein is CAITGGSGYTF.

This chain joins TRBV11-1 and TRBJ2-3; 11 bases fit TRBD2. This CDR3 region has 16 residues. V shed 1 base, J shed 6 bases, and the junction held 6 bases outside the gene matches. CDR1 and CDR2 from the germline V gene are SGHAT and FQDESV (reference sequence). The CDR3 sequence is CASSLVTSGSGDTQYF. CDR3 nucleotides: TGTGCCAGCAGCTTAGTAACTAGCGGGAGCGGGGATACGCAGTATTTT.

The chain is built from TRBV30 and TRBJ2-7; TRBD2 matches at 9 bases. Trimming removed 1 base from V and 9 bases from J; junction bases left unmatched: 7. Germline lookup yields CDR1 GTSNPN and CDR2 SVGIG (reference sequence). CDR3 length: 13 residues. CDR3 loop: CAWSEGLAEGQYF. CDR3 DNA: TGTGCCTGGAGTGAGGGACTAGCAGAGGGGCAGTACTTC.

The rearrangement joins TRBV2 to TRBJ1-3, with 9 bases identical to TRBD1. Per germline, CDR1 SNHLY and CDR2 FYNNEI. With 4 bases clipped from V and 1 base from J, the junction kept 5 bases outside the gene matches. The CDR3 is 16 residues long. The CDR3 DNA sequence: TGTGCCAGCAGTGCCGGGACAGGGACTTCTGGAAACACCATATATTTT. It encodes CASSAGTGTSGNTIYF.

The rearrangement joins TRBV28 to TRBJ1-4; TRBD1 matches 7 bases. CDR3 size: 14 residues. V lost 5 bases and J lost 10; bases outside the gene matches: 10. From germline, CDR1 is MDHEN and CDR2 SYDVKM. CDR3 DNA: TGTGCCAGCAGTGCCGGGACAGTTGTTGGAAAACTGTTTTTT. It encodes CASSAGTVVGKLFF. The full variable domain, rest sourced from reference TRBV28 and TRBJ1-4, is DVKVTQSSRYLVKRTGEKVFLECVQDMDHENMFWYRQDPGLGLRLIYFSYDVKMKEKGDIPEGYSVSREKKERFSLILESASTNQTSMYLCASSAGTVVGKLFFGSGTQLSVL.

This clone was counted a few times. This sequence joins TRBV6-5 and TRBJ2-1; D possibly corresponds to TRBD1 (7 bases). Trimming removed 7 bases at V and 0 bases at J, with 13 bases between. The CDR3 is 15 residues long. From germline, CDR1 is MNHEY and CDR2 SVGAGI. CDR3 sequence (DNA): TGTGCCAGCACCCGGGGGACAGCCTCCTACAATGAGCAGTTCTTC. It specifies CASTRGTASYNEQFF.

A note on this clone: The same CDR3 arises from other DNA sequences in this sample as well. The J gene is TRBJ1-5, the V gene TRBV5-1; D is perhaps TRBD1 (5 bases). The V gene's germline CDR1 is SGHRS and CDR2 YFSETQ. The ends were cut back, 0 bases at V and 0 bases at J, with 7 bases in the middle. The CDR3 runs 15 residues. The CDR3 here is CASSLAGGSNQPQHF. The CDR3 DNA is TGCGCCAGCAGCTTGGCCGGGGGTAGCAATCAGCCCCAGCATTTT.

The genes are TRBV3-1 (or the pseudogene TRBV3-2) and TRBJ1-3; unclear D gene. Trimming shortened V by 0 bases and J by 0 bases, and 3 bases separated the two germline ends. The CDR3 contains 14 residues. CDR1 is LGHDT and CDR2 is YNNKEL in the germline V gene (reference sequence). The CDR3 nucleotides read TGTGCCAGCAGCCAAGACAGCTCTGGAAACACCATATATTTT. Amino acids: CASSQDSSGNTIYF.

The chain recombines TRBV28 with TRBJ1-1; D unclear. CDR1 is MDHEN and CDR2 is SYDVKM in the germline V gene. The CDR3 runs to 13 residues. The V and J ends lost 6 bases and 4 bases respectively, with 12 bases between them. The CDR3 sequence: CASRGPGSTEAFF. The DNA for the CDR3 is TGTGCCAGCAGGGGTCCGGGAAGCACTGAAGCTTTCTTT.

This chain connects TRBV3-1 (or the pseudogene TRBV3-2) to TRBJ1-1; D call uncertain. The CDR3 length is 14 residues. V was clipped by 0 bases and J by 3 bases, with 8 bases between them. Germline V gene lookup returns CDR1 LGHDT and CDR2 YNNKEL (reference sequence). The DNA of the CDR3 is TGTGCCAGCAGCCAAGATCCACAGTACACTGAAGCTTTCTTT. Translated: CASSQDPQYTEAFF.

The rearrangement links TRBV6-5 to TRBJ2-3, with 9 bases aligning to TRBD2. The J segment lost 3 bases and the V segment lost 5 bases, leaving 6 bases of the junction unmatched. From germline, CDR1 is MNHEY and CDR2 SVGAGI. The CDR3 sequence is 15 residues long. CDR3: CASSRSGSKTDTQYF. In DNA, the CDR3 is TGTGCCAGCAGTCGTAGCGGGAGTAAAACAGATACGCAGTATTTT.